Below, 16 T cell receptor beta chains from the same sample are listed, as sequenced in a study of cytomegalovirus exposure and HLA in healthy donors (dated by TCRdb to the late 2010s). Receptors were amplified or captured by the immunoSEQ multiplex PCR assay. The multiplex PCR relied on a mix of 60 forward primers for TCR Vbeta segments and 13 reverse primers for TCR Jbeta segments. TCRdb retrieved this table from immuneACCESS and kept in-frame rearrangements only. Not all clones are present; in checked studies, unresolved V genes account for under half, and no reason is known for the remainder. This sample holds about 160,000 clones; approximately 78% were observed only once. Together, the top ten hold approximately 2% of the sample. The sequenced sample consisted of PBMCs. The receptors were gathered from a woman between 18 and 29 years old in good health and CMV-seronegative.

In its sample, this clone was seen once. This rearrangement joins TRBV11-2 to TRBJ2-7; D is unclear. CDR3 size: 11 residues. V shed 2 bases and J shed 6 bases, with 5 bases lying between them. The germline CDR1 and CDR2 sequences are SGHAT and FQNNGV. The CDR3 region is CASSLRSEQYF. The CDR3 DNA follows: TGTGCCAGCAGCTTAAGGAGCGAGCAGTACTTC.

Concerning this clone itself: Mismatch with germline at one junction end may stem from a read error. CDR3 bases: TGTGCCAGCAGTGTCAACAATGAACAGTTCTTC. Translated, it gives CASSVNNEQFF. The V gene is TRBV2, the J gene TRBJ2-1; no definite D call. The CDR3 totals 11 residues. Looked up from germline, CDR1 is SNHLY and CDR2 is FYNNEI.

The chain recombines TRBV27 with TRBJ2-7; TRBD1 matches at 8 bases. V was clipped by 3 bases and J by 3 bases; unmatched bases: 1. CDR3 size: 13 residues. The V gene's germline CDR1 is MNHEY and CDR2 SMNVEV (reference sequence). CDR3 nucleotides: TGTGCCAGCAGTTTGGGACAGGACTACGAGCAGTACTTC. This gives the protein CASSLGQDYEQYF.

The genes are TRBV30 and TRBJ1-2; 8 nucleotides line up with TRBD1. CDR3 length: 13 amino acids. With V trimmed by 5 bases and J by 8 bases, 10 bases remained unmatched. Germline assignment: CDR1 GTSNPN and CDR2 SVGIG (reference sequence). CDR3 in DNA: TGTGCCTGGGAATCCCAGGGGGCAGGAGGCTACACCTTC. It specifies CAWESQGAGGYTF. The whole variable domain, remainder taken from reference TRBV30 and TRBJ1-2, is SQTIHQWPATLVQPVGSPLSLECTVEGTSNPNLYWYRQAAGRGLQLLFYSVGIGQISSEVPQNLSASRPQDRQFILSSKKLLLSDSGFYLCAWESQGAGGYTFGSGTRLTVV.

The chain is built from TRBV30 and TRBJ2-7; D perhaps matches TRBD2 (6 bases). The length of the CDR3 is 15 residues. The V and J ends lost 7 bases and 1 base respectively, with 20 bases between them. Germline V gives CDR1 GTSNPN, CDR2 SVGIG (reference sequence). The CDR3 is CASRPPGLVSYEQYF. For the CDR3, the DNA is TGTGCCTCGAGACCTCCGGGACTGGTATCCTACGAGCAGTACTTC.

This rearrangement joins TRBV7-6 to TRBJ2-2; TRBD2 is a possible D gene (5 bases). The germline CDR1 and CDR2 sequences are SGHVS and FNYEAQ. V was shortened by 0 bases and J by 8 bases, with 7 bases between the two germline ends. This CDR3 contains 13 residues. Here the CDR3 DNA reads TGTGCCAGCAGCTTAGCCCCGGGGGGGGAGCTGTTTTTT. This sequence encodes CASSLAPGGELFF.

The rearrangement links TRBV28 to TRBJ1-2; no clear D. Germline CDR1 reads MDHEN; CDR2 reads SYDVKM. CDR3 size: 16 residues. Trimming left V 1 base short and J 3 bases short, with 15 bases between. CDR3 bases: TGTGCCAGCAGTTTATTAGGACTCCGACGGGACTATGGCTACACCTTC. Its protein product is CASSLLGLRRDYGYTF.

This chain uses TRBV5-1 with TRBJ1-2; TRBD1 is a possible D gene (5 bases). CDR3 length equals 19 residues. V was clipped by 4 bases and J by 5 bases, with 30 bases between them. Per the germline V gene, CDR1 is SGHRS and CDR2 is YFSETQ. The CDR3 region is CASSRQGLDSVRKAYGYTF. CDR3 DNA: TGCGCCAGCAGCCGCCAAGGCCTCGACAGCGTCAGGAAAGCGTATGGCTACACCTTC.

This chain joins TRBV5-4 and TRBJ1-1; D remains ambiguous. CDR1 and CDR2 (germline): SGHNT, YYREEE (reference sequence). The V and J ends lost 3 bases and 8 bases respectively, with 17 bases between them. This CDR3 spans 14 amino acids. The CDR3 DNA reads TGTGCCAGCAGCTCCTATCCAAGAAAGGAGGAAGCTTTCTTT. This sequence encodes CASSSYPRKEEAFF. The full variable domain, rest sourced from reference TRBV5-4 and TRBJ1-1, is ETGVTQSPTHLIKTRGQQVTLRCSSQSGHNTVSWYQQALGQGPQFIFQYYREEENGRGNFPPRFSGLQFPNYSSELNVNALELDDSALYLCASSSYPRKEEAFFGQGTRLTVV.

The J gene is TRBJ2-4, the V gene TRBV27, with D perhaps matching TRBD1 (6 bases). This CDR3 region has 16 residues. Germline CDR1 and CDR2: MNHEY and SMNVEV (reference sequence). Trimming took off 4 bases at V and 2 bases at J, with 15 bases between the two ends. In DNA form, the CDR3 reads TGTGCCAGCAGTTCGATCCCACAGGGAACCAAAAACATTCAGTACTTC. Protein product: CASSSIPQGTKNIQYF.

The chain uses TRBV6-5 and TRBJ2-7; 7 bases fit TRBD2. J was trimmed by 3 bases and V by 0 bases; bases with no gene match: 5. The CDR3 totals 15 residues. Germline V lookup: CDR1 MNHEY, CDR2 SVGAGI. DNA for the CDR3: TGTGCCAGCAGTTACTCTTTGCGGGAGATCTACGAGCAGTACTTC. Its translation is CASSYSLREIYEQYF.

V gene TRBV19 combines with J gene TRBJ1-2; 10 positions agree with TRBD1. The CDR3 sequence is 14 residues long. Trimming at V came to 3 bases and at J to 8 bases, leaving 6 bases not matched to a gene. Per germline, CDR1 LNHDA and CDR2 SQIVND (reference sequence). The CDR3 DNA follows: TGTGCCAGTAGTATCCGGACAGGGGGTGAGGGCTACACCTTC. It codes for CASSIRTGGEGYTF.

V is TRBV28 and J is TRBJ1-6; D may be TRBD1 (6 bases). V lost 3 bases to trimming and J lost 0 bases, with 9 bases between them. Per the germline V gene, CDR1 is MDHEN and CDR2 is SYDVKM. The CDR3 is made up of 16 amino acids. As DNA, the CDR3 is TGTGCCAGCAGTTTCGACAGGAGCTCCTATAATTCACCCCTCCACTTT. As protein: CASSFDRSSYNSPLHF.

Written as DNA, the CDR3 is TGTGCCACCAGTTTGACTAGCGGGCAGGATACGCAGTATTTT. It translates to CATSLTSGQDTQYF. This chain links TRBV15 with TRBJ2-3; 10 nucleotides agree with TRBD2. V was pared by 6 bases and J by 6 bases, with 6 bases of the junction left unmatched. There are 14 residues in the CDR3. Germline assignment: CDR1 LNHNV and CDR2 YYDKDF (reference sequence).

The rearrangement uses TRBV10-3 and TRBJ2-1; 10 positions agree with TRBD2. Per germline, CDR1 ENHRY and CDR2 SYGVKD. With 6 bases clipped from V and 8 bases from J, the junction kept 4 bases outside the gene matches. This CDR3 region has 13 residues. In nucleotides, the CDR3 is TGTGCCATCAGAACTAGCGGGATAGATGAGCAGTTCTTC. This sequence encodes CAIRTSGIDEQFF.

In DNA, the CDR3 is TGTGCCAGCAGCCTCCGGACTAGCGGTGCCCCTCCGCAGTTCTTC. Protein product: CASSLRTSGAPPQFF. V and J are TRBV7-2 and TRBJ2-1; 10 bases fit TRBD2. The CDR3 totals 15 residues. After removal of 5 bases from V and 12 bases from J, the junction contained 13 bases not matched to a gene. Germline CDR1 and CDR2: SGHTA and FQGNSA.